These T cell receptor beta chains were read from a single sample in a study of T cell changes during pregnancy in multiple sclerosis. Assay used: immunoSEQ multiplex PCR; TCRdb lists only in-frame clones, some missing. The table records 85,000 to 100,000 clones, roughly nine tenths of them present only once. Here the sequenced sample was peripheral blood, taken in the first trimester of pregnancy. The receptors were gathered from a female donor with multiple sclerosis, enrolled in a pregnancy study. The CDR3 runs from the conserved cysteine through the conserved F or W. The D gene is left open where the match is weak. Not every row has a clone size; where given, it reads once, few, many or a size class.

v_gene	j_gene	abundance	d_gene	CDR3aa	CDR3nt
TRBV30	TRBJ1-2	-	-	CAWSVPGGMDGYTF	TGTGCCTGGAGTGTACCCGGGGGAATGGATGGCTACACCTTC
TRBV7-9	TRBJ1-5	-	-	CASSYVTGSGNQPQHF	TGTGCCAGCAGCTATGTCACAGGGTCGGGCAATCAGCCCCAGCATTTT
TRBV5-6	TRBJ2-3	-	TRBD2	CASSLELAVTDTQYF	TGTGCCAGCAGCTTGGAACTAGCGGTTACAGATACGCAGTATTTT
TRBV29-1	TRBJ2-2	-	-	CSVEDEGPGELFF	TGCAGCGTTGAAGATGAGGGCCCCGGGGAGCTGTTTTTT
TRBV10-2	TRBJ2-7	-	TRBD1	CASSADRGSWSYEQYF	TGCGCCAGCAGTGCAGACAGGGGGTCGTGGTCCTACGAGCAGTACTTC
TRBV28	TRBJ2-7	few	-	CASSFSPGEQYF	TGTGCCAGCAGTTTTTCTCCCGGGGAGCAGTACTTC
TRBV28	TRBJ2-7	-	-	CASSDIYEQYF	TGTGCCAGCAGCGACATCTACGAGCAGTACTTC
TRBV5-1	TRBJ2-1	-	-	CASSLDGGGVYNEQFF	TGCGCCAGCAGCTTGGACGGAGGGGGGGTCTACAATGAGCAGTTCTTC
TRBV5-1	TRBJ1-1	-	-	CASSQTPGATNTEAFF	TGCGCCAGCAGCCAAACTCCAGGGGCAACGAACACTGAAGCTTTCTTT
TRBV25-1	TRBJ1-1	-	-	CARGHVNTEAFF	TGTGCCAGGGGACACGTCAACACTGAAGCTTTCTTT
TRBV27	TRBJ2-7	-	TRBD2	CASSPLPGLDRYEQYF	TGTGCCAGCAGTCCCCTACCGGGACTAGACCGATACGAGCAGTACTTC
TRBV5-4	TRBJ1-3	-	TRBD1	CASSPGTGGGNTIYF	TGTGCCAGCAGCCCCGGGACAGGGGGCGGAAACACCATATATTTT
TRBV25-1	TRBJ2-1	-	-	CASSGPPYNEQFF	TGTGCCAGCAGTGGGCCGCCCTACAATGAGCAGTTCTTC
TRBV29-1	TRBJ1-2	-	TRBD1	CSDRQGPYGYTF	TGCAGCGATAGACAGGGGCCCTATGGCTACACCTTC
TRBV6-5	TRBJ2-3	-	TRBD1	CASRTGEITDTQYF	TGTGCCAGCAGAACAGGGGAAATCACAGATACGCAGTATTTT
TRBV6-1	TRBJ2-5	-	TRBD2	CASSEALHLAGAQETQYF	TGTGCCAGCAGTGAAGCGCTTCATCTTGCGGGAGCACAAGAGACCCAGTACTTC
TRBV2	TRBJ1-1	-	-	CASREQGKTEAFF	TGTGCCAGCAGGGAACAGGGAAAAACTGAAGCTTTCTTT
TRBV4-2	TRBJ2-1	-	-	CASSQETESSYNEQFF	TGTGCCAGCAGCCAAGAGACAGAAAGCTCCTACAATGAGCAGTTCTTC
TRBV9	TRBJ2-1	-	TRBD1	CASSVGGTGTGSNEQFF	TGTGCCAGCAGCGTAGGCGGTACCGGGACAGGTAGTAATGAGCAGTTCTTC
TRBV19	TRBJ2-7	-	-	CAYMPGIHEQYF	TGTGCCTACATGCCCGGGATCCACGAGCAGTACTTC
TRBV5-8	TRBJ2-1	-	TRBD2	CASSLVGVARTSGRNEQFF	TGTGCCAGCAGCTTGGTCGGAGTGGCGAGGACTAGCGGGAGGAATGAGCAGTTCTTC
TRBV4-1	TRBJ1-4	-	-	CASSQRPNEKLFF	TGCGCCAGCAGCCAGCGCCCAAATGAAAAACTGTTTTTT
TRBV30	TRBJ2-2	-	-	CAWREAPTGELFF	TGTGCCTGGAGGGAGGCACCGACCGGGGAGCTGTTTTTT
TRBV5-1	TRBJ2-7	-	-	CASSQHRDTSYEQYF	TGCGCCAGCAGCCAACACCGGGACACCTCCTACGAGCAGTACTTC
TRBV5-1	TRBJ2-5	-	TRBD1	CASRQGGVSAETQYF	TGCGCCAGCAGGCAAGGGGGCGTATCCGCAGAGACCCAGTACTTC
TRBV10-3	TRBJ1-1	once	-	CAISDLGARTEAFF	TGTGCCATCAGTGACTTGGGGGCGCGCACTGAAGCTTTCTTT
TRBV7-9	TRBJ2-1	-	TRBD1	CASGGDRGLNEQFF	TGTGCCAGCGGCGGGGACAGGGGCTTGAATGAGCAGTTCTTC
TRBV28	TRBJ2-7	-	-	CASSPQGNDEQYF	TGTGCCAGCAGCCCGCAGGGGAACGACGAGCAGTACTTC
TRBV5-1	TRBJ2-1	-	-	CASSLSLVAYNEQFF	TGCGCCAGCAGCTTGTCTCTAGTGGCCTACAATGAGCAGTTCTTC
TRBV19	TRBJ1-2	-	-	CASKEIGVQGALNYGYTF	TGTGCCAGTAAAGAAATAGGGGTACAGGGTGCGCTCAACTATGGCTACACCTTC
TRBV27	TRBJ2-2	-	TRBD1	CASSLSAGGYTGELFF	TGTGCCAGCAGTTTATCGGCAGGGGGCTATACCGGGGAGCTGTTTTTT
TRBV5-1	TRBJ2-5	once	TRBD1	CASSQGTGRDETQYF	TGCGCCAGCAGCCAAGGGACAGGGAGGGACGAGACCCAGTACTTC
TRBV5-6	TRBJ2-2	once	-	CASSFLTGELFF	TGTGCCAGCAGCTTCCTAACCGGGGAGCTGTTTTTT
TRBV5-1	TRBJ1-1	-	-	CASSLGSSMNTEAFF	TGCGCCAGCAGCTTGGGTAGCAGCATGAACACTGAAGCTTTCTTT
TRBV4-1	TRBJ2-7	-	TRBD1	CASSQGTGFYEQYF	TGCGCCAGCAGCCAAGGGACAGGGTTCTACGAGCAGTACTTC
TRBV10-3	TRBJ2-1	-	TRBD2	CAISESGGRGNEQFF	TGTGCCATCAGTGAGTCGGGCGGGAGGGGGAATGAGCAGTTCTTC
TRBV6-5	TRBJ2-3	-	-	CASSYSPTDTQYF	TGTGCCAGCAGTTACTCTCCGACAGATACGCAGTATTTT
TRBV15	TRBJ1-5	-	-	CATSRDKGTGARNQPQHF	TGTGCCACCAGCAGAGATAAGGGGACGGGAGCACGCAATCAGCCCCAGCATTTT
TRBV6-5	TRBJ2-3	-	-	CASSYSGGIGTDTQYF	TGTGCCAGCAGTTACTCGGGCGGGATAGGCACAGATACGCAGTATTTT
TRBV27	TRBJ2-3	-	-	CASRRQVGRPDTQYF	TGTGCCAGCAGGCGACAGGTCGGCCGGCCAGATACGCAGTATTTT
TRBV19	TRBJ1-1	-	TRBD1	CASLRDRMKTEAFF	TGTGCCAGTCTGCGGGACAGGATGAAAACTGAAGCTTTCTTT
TRBV15	TRBJ2-1	-	-	CATSRAGGYSYNEQFF	TGTGCCACCAGCAGAGCGGGGGGCTACTCCTACAATGAGCAGTTCTTC
TRBV27	TRBJ2-5	-	-	CASRRTPRQGVEETQYF	TGTGCCAGCAGGAGGACCCCGCGCCAGGGTGTGGAAGAGACCCAGTACTTC
TRBV27	TRBJ2-7	-	-	CASRLRLGSYEQYF	TGTGCCAGCCGACTCCGACTAGGGTCCTACGAGCAGTACTTC
TRBV7-9	TRBJ1-5	once	-	CASSYGPDQPQHF	TGTGCCAGCAGCTACGGTCCCGATCAGCCCCAGCATTTT
TRBV7-9	TRBJ1-1	-	-	CASSPSEGGNTEAFF	TGTGCCAGCAGCCCTTCGGAGGGAGGGAACACTGAAGCTTTCTTT
TRBV6-1	TRBJ2-5	-	TRBD1	CASSGTGQTIETQYF	TGTGCCAGCAGCGGGACAGGTCAAACGATAGAGACCCAGTACTTC
TRBV5-1	TRBJ1-2	-	-	CASSLDQGTTYGYTF	TGCGCCAGCAGCTTGGATCAGGGGACTACCTATGGCTACACCTTC
TRBV29-1	TRBJ1-1	few	-	CSVVGTVAFF	TGCAGCGTTGTTGGGACTGTGGCTTTCTTT
TRBV27	TRBJ1-5	-	-	CASSPGQLNQPQHF	TGTGCCAGCAGTCCCGGACAGCTTAATCAGCCCCAGCATTTT
TRBV9	TRBJ2-1	once	-	CASSVSGSGNEQFF	TGTGCCAGCAGCGTATCCGGGAGTGGCAATGAGCAGTTCTTC
TRBV4-3	TRBJ1-2	-	TRBD1	CASSQGLTGSIYGYTF	TGCGCCAGCAGCCAAGGGTTGACAGGGTCTATCTATGGCTACACCTTC
TRBV4-1	TRBJ1-4	-	TRBD1	CASSQGQGATNEKLFF	TGCGCCAGCAGCCAAGGACAGGGGGCCACTAATGAAAAACTGTTTTTT
TRBV27	TRBJ2-7	-	TRBD1	CASRARGPASYEQYF	TGTGCCAGCAGGGCCAGGGGGCCGGCTTCCTACGAGCAGTACTTC
TRBV4-1	TRBJ2-1	-	TRBD2	CASSQELAGVTYNEQFF	TGCGCCAGCAGCCAAGAACTAGCGGGGGTCACTTACAATGAGCAGTTCTTC
TRBV19	TRBJ2-1	-	TRBD2	CASSIRPSGRNEQFF	TGTGCCAGTAGTATCCGGCCTAGCGGGAGGAATGAGCAGTTCTTC